This T cell receptor (beta chain) was obtained from a study of blood T cell repertoires in COVID-19. Whole-study context: Sites in the United States, Italy and Spain provided acute and convalescent COVID-19 samples.

Per the authors' pipeline: How many nucleated cells were present was estimated from reference gene primer amplification. Sequenced by immunoSEQ multiplex PCR; TCRdb stores in-frame clones only, minus some. The V and J calls and clone size come from that table; D and trimming were worked out from the DNA. The table includes 110,000 or so clones, approximately 84% detected once. From germline, CDR1 is GTSNPN and CDR2 SVGIG (reference sequence). V shed 8 bases and J 3 bases; nucleotides not matched to a gene: 5. The CDR3 runs to 13 residues. The sequence was obtained from a man aged 45-65 years with acute or convalescent COVID-19. The material sequenced was peripheral blood. The chain carries TRBV30 and TRBJ1-4, with 8 bases fitting TRBD1. In DNA form, the CDR3 reads TGTGCCGGACAGGGTTGGCCTAATGAAAAACTGTTTTTT. Protein: CAGQGWPNEKLFF.